This TCR beta chain derives from a study of graft-versus-host responses after intestinal transplantation. Study results and caveats: Analysis identified GvH clones in recipient marrow, with some appearing first in ileum or blood.

Details on this clone: Its antigen is unidentified.

Graft specimens yielded both intraepithelial and lamina propria lymphocytes. This CDR3 has 15 residues. V lost 10 bases and J lost 4; bases outside the gene matches: 11. The V gene's germline CDR1 is MNHEY and CDR2 SVGAGI. Sequencing was performed with immunoSEQ multiplex PCR; in TCRdb, only in-frame clones are kept and a portion is missing. Seen here are 15,000 to 18,000 clones, 74% observed once, and the top ten hold around 3.6%. The origin of this receptor is a human patient who received an intestinal transplant, so some T cells may come from the graft donor. This sequence joins TRBV6-5 and TRBJ2-1, with TRBD2 matching over 9 bases. The source was ileum tissue, collected 14 days after transplant. The CDR3 DNA follows: TGTGCCACCTCAGGCGGGCGGGAGGGTTACAATGAGCAGTTCTTC. Residues: CATSGGREGYNEQFF.